This note documents a single T cell receptor (beta chain) sequence. Original handling: Reference gene primers were amplified, and this amplification served to estimate nucleated cell counts. The method was immunoSEQ multiplex PCR; TCRdb's version includes in-frame clones alone and lacks a portion of them. V and J calls and clone size are given by that table; D and trimming were obtained from the DNA. The repertoire includes more than 300,000 clones, about 83% of them detected once, and approximately 1.2% sits in the top ten. This record belongs to a study of blood T cell repertoires in COVID-19. Study information: Material from acute and convalescent COVID-19 was sourced from the United States, Italy and Spain. Sources were T cells, B-cell-depleted T cells, or PBMCs; the material itself was cDNA or gDNA.

The CDR3 sequence is 14 residues long. Germline-derived CDR1 and CDR2 are MNHEY and SMNVEV (reference sequence). V gave up 4 bases and J gave up 8 bases; unmatched junction bases: 7. Material for sequencing was peripheral blood. This clonotype originated in a woman between 50 and 59 years old with acute or convalescent COVID-19. This chain connects TRBV27 to TRBJ2-3; 9 nucleotides line up with TRBD1. The CDR3 is CASSSDRGRGTQYF. CDR3 nucleotide sequence: TGTGCCAGCAGTTCGGACAGGGGTCGGGGTACGCAGTATTTT.